This passage covers 15 T cell receptor beta chains from one sample sequenced in a study of blood T cell repertoires in COVID-19. TCRdb's table, derived via immunoSEQ multiplex PCR, lists solely in-frame clones and lacks some. In the table there are under 250,000 clones, under 90% of which are singletons. The sequenced material came from peripheral blood. The receptors were gathered from a man aged 55 to 70 who had recovered from COVID-19.

J is TRBJ2-5 and V is TRBV4-1; 16 nucleotides agree with TRBD2. The V gene end was trimmed by 4 bases and the J gene end by 2 bases; junction bases not matched to a gene: 7. The germline V gene encodes CDR1 MGHRA and CDR2 YSYEKL. This CDR3 is built from 18 residues. The CDR3 region has the DNA TGCGCCAGCAGCCCGGGACTAGCGGGGGGGAGGAATCAAGAGACCCAGTACTTC. It specifies CASSPGLAGGRNQETQYF.

This chain joins TRBV12-3 or TRBV12-4 and TRBJ1-4; 11 positions agree with TRBD1. The CDR3 extends over 13 amino acids. J was trimmed by 8 bases and V by 5 bases; bases with no gene match: 1. The CDR3 loop reads CASSRDRGEKLFF. The DNA of the CDR3 is TGTGCCAGCAGTCGGGACAGGGGGGAAAAACTGTTTTTT.

This sequence joins TRBV2 and TRBJ1-1, with 9 bases aligning to TRBD1. This CDR3 region has 13 residues. From germline, CDR1 is SNHLY and CDR2 FYNNEI. With 6 bases clipped from V and 7 bases from J, the junction kept 6 bases outside the gene matches. CDR3: CASSEQGAYEAFF. CDR3 DNA sequence: TGTGCCAGCAGCGAACAGGGGGCGTATGAAGCTTTCTTT.

The gene calls are TRBV5-1 and TRBJ2-7; 10 bases are a match to TRBD2. The V segment lost 4 bases and the J segment 0 bases; nucleotides outside the gene matches: 4. This CDR3 is 15 amino acids long. Germline assignment: CDR1 SGHRS and CDR2 YFSETQ. For the CDR3, the DNA is TGCGCCAGCAGCATTCTAGCGGGGGCCTCCTACGAGCAGTACTTC. Encoded protein: CASSILAGASYEQYF.

The chain recombines TRBV6-5 with TRBJ2-3; 9 bases are a match to TRBD2. In germline, CDR1 is MNHEY, CDR2 SVGAGI. This CDR3 spans 14 amino acids. Trimming took 6 bases from V and 7 from J; bases not matched to a gene: 8. CDR3 nucleotides: TGTGCCAGCAGAGGTAATAGCGGGAGTCATACGCAGTATTTT. Protein: CASRGNSGSHTQYF.

The count of this clone is one. The chain links TRBV30 to TRBJ2-1, with D maybe TRBD2 (5 bases). With 8 bases removed from V and 8 bases from J, the gap between germline ends came to 22 bases. The CDR3 extends over 14 amino acids. CDR1 and CDR2 from the germline V gene are GTSNPN and SVGIG (reference sequence). Here the CDR3 DNA reads TGTGCCCTTTTCGGCGGGTTCATGAGCCATGAGCAGTTCTTC. It is translated as CALFGGFMSHEQFF.

V and J are TRBV28 and TRBJ2-3; 11 nucleotides agree with TRBD2. Germline V gene data show CDR1 as MDHEN and CDR2 as SYDVKM. The CDR3 runs 17 residues. Trimming took 6 bases from V and 0 from J; bases not matched to a gene: 8. The CDR3 here is CASSPSGRSISTDTQYF. The CDR3 coding sequence is TGTGCCAGCAGCCCTAGCGGGAGGTCTATTAGCACAGATACGCAGTATTTT.

This sequence joins TRBV18 and TRBJ2-2, with 7 bases identical to TRBD1. The CDR3 consists of 18 residues. Germline V gene sequence: CDR1 KGHSH, CDR2 LQKENI. The V gene end was trimmed by 3 bases and the J gene end by 0 bases; junction bases not matched to a gene: 10. The CDR3 DNA sequence: TGTGCCAGCTCACCCATCAGACAGGGACAGACGAACACCGGGGAGCTGTTTTTT. This gives the protein CASSPIRQGQTNTGELFF.

The chain joins TRBV5-1 to TRBJ2-7, with TRBD2 matching over 13 bases. V shed 4 bases, J shed 3 bases, and the junction held 7 bases outside the gene matches. CDR3 length: 16 amino acids. Germline V CDR1 and CDR2: SGHRS, YFSETQ. The CDR3 DNA is TGCGCCAGCAGCAAAGGGACTAGCGGGACCCACTACGAGCAGTACTTC. Residues: CASSKGTSGTHYEQYF.

This rearrangement joins TRBV6-6 to TRBJ1-6; maybe TRBD1 (6 bases). Germline assignment: CDR1 MNHNY and CDR2 SVGAGI (reference sequence). The V end lost 5 bases, the J end lost 2 bases, and 22 bases lay between the germline ends. The CDR3 runs to 19 residues. In nucleotides, the CDR3 is TGTGCCAGCAGTCCCAGTACCCCAGATCGGACAGCCTATAATTCACCCCTCCACTTT. Protein: CASSPSTPDRTAYNSPLHF.

DNA of the CDR3: TGTGCCAGCAGGAGGAGACAGGGGAATCAGCCCCAGCATTTT. Its protein is CASRRRQGNQPQHF. This chain uses TRBV28 with TRBJ1-5; 8 bases line up with TRBD1. J was trimmed by 4 bases and V by 6 bases; bases with no gene match: 5. Per germline, CDR1 MDHEN and CDR2 SYDVKM. CDR3 length: 14 residues.

The chain combines TRBV9 with TRBJ2-1; 7 bases fit TRBD2. CDR1 SGDLS and CDR2 YYNGEE come from the germline V gene. The CDR3 runs to 14 residues. With V trimmed by 7 bases and J by 0 bases, 4 bases remained unmatched. CDR3 in amino acids: CASSLAGSYNEQFF. The CDR3 DNA sequence: TGTGCCAGCTCCTTAGCGGGCTCCTACAATGAGCAGTTCTTC.

A few counts support this clone. The V gene is TRBV5-1, the J gene TRBJ2-7; 8 bases are a match to TRBD1. Germline V gene data show CDR1 as SGHRS and CDR2 as YFSETQ. The CDR3 extends over 14 amino acids. J was trimmed by 2 bases and V by 4 bases; bases with no gene match: 5. The CDR3 sequence is CASSGDRRPYEQYF. In DNA form, the CDR3 reads TGCGCCAGCAGCGGGGACAGGCGACCCTACGAGCAGTACTTC. The variable domain in full, completed from reference TRBV5-1 and TRBJ2-7, reads KAGVTQTPRYLIKTRGQQVTLSCSPISGHRSVSWYQQTPGQGLQFLFEYFSETQRNKGNFPGRFSGRQFSNSRSEMNVSTLELGDSALYLCASSGDRRPYEQYFGPGTRLTVT.

The gene calls are TRBV2 and TRBJ2-2, with 9 bases lining up with TRBD1. The CDR3 is made up of 16 amino acids. Germline CDR1 is SNHLY and CDR2 is FYNNEI. V lost 4 bases and J lost 3; bases outside the gene matches: 6. This CDR3 is CASSGDRGGYTGELFF. CDR3 DNA sequence: TGTGCCAGCAGTGGAGACAGGGGGGGTTACACCGGGGAGCTGTTTTTT.

J is TRBJ1-2 and V is TRBV4-2; the match to TRBD1 covers 7 bases. CDR3 length equals 18 residues. The germline V gene has CDR1 LGHNA and CDR2 YNFKEQ. The J segment lost 5 bases and the V segment lost 0 bases, leaving 15 bases of the junction unmatched. The CDR3 DNA sequence: TGTGCCAGCAGCCAAGATTTTAAGGACAGGCCGGCCCCTTATGGCTACACCTTC. Amino acid sequence: CASSQDFKDRPAPYGYTF.